This T cell receptor (beta chain) was identified during a study of blood T cells in healthy people across ages. Per-sample PBMC isolation yielded at least 6 million cells. RNA extraction gave at least 5 micrograms of total RNA per sample. A second PCR of 7 to 11 cycles used a sample-barcoded 5' primer and a J-beta primer mix. TCRdb fed the 5' RACE reads into MiXCR, producing one record per CDR3 protein. The sample consists of roughly 1,800,000 distinct CDR3 sequences, roughly 52% of them appearing once. The CDR3 sequence is 15 residues long. Germline V gene sequence: CDR1 LNHDA, CDR2 SQIVND (reference sequence).

The genes are TRBV19 and TRBJ2-7, with a weak D call TRBD1 (6 bases). The J call may be incorrect, as the DNA end agrees better with TRBJ2-5. The TCR originated in a woman in her 40s in good health. Sequencing was performed on blood. CDR3 bases: TGTGCCAGTAGTATATGGGACCAGGGGCATGAGACCCAGTACTTC. Encoded protein: CASSIWDQGHETQYF.